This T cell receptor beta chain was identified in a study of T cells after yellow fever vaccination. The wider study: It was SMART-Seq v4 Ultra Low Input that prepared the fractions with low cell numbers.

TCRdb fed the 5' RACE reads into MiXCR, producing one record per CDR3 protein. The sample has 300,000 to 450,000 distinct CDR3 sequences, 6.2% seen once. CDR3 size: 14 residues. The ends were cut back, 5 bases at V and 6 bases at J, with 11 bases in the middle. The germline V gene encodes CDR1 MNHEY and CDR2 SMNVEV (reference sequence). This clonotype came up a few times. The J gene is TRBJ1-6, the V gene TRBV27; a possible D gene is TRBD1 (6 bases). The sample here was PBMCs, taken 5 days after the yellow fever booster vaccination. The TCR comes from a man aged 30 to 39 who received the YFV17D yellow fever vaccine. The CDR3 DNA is TGTGCCAGCAGTGCGACAGGCCTTAATTCACCCCTCCACTTT. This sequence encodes CASSATGLNSPLHF.